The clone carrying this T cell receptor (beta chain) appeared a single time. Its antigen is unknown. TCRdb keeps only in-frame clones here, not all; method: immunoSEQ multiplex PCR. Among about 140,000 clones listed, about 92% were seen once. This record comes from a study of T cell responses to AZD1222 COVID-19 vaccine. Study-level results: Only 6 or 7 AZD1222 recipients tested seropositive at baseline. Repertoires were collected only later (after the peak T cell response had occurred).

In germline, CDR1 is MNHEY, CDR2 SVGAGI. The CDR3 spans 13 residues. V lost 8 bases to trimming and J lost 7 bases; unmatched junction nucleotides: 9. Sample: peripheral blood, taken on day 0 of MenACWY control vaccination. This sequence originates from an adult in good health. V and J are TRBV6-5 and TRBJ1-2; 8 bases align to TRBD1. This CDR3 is CASGQGQLSGYTF. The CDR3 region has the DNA TGTGCCAGCGGACAGGGACAGCTATCTGGCTACACCTTC.